This entry lists 20 T cell receptor beta chains sequenced from one sample in a study of beta chain features in type 1 diabetes. Sequenced material consisted of expressed TCRB transcripts (all of the isolated RNA was reverse transcribed). Generated by immunoSEQ multiplex PCR, the TCRdb table keeps only in-frame clones and is missing some. Seen here are over 65,000 clones, about a third observed once, and the top ten hold roughly 0.44%. Sequences were obtained from stem cell memory CD4+ T cells from blood. These receptors came from a woman under 30 in good health.

The sample holds a few counts of this clone. The chain is built from TRBV5-6 and TRBJ2-7; 12 positions agree with TRBD2. The CDR3 has 15 amino acids. V gave up 4 bases and J gave up 7 bases; unmatched junction bases: 9. Looked up from germline, CDR1 is SGHDT and CDR2 is YYEEEE. In DNA form, the CDR3 reads TGTGCCAGCAGCCCTCCGGGACTAGCGGGTTTAGAGCAGTACTTC. Translated: CASSPPGLAGLEQYF.

The chain's CDR3 is CASSKGPGNTIYF. Here the CDR3 DNA reads TGTGCCAGCAGTAAAGGGCCGGGAAACACCATATATTTT. The rearrangement uses TRBV2 and TRBJ1-3, with D unclear. CDR1 and CDR2 from the germline V gene are SNHLY and FYNNEI. The V and J ends lost 5 bases and 4 bases respectively, with 9 bases between them. This CDR3 contains 13 residues.

The chain couples TRBV30 to TRBJ1-2; 7 bases match TRBD1. After removal of 4 bases from V and 1 base from J, the junction contained 3 bases not matched to a gene. Per the germline V gene, CDR1 is GTSNPN and CDR2 is SVGIG (reference sequence). This CDR3 comprises 13 residues. The CDR3 protein is CAWNRGLNYGYTF. In DNA form, the CDR3 reads TGTGCCTGGAACAGGGGCCTTAACTATGGCTACACCTTC.

The chain couples TRBV11-1 to TRBJ2-3; the match to TRBD2 covers 11 bases. V was pared by 7 bases and J by 1 base, with 4 bases of the junction left unmatched. The CDR3 loop spans 15 amino acids. The V gene's germline CDR1 is SGHAT and CDR2 FQDESV (reference sequence). The CDR3 loop is CASTGLAARTDTQYF. The CDR3 DNA follows: TGTGCCAGCACGGGACTAGCGGCTCGCACAGATACGCAGTATTTT. Based on the CDR3 plus reference TRBV11-1 and TRBJ2-3, the full variable domain is EAEVAQSPRYKITEKSQAVAFWCDPISGHATLYWYRQILGQGPELLVQFQDESVVDDSQLPKDRFSAERLKGVDSTLKIQPAELGDSAMYLCASTGLAARTDTQYFGPGTRLTVL.

The chain recombines TRBV9 with TRBJ1-2; perhaps TRBD1 as D (6 bases). The CDR3 is 15 residues long. Trimming pared 10 bases from V and 6 bases from J, leaving 25 bases between. Germline CDR1 and CDR2: SGDLS and YYNGEE. This CDR3 reads CASSRGDDFTNGYTF. The CDR3 DNA follows: TGTGCCTCCTCCAGGGGCGACGATTTTACTAATGGCTACACCTTC.

This clone was recorded a few times. J is TRBJ2-1 and V is TRBV4-1; possible D gene TRBD2, 6 bases. Germline values: CDR1 MGHRA, CDR2 YSYEKL. V was clipped by 6 bases and J by 7 bases, with 16 bases between them. The CDR3 loop spans 14 amino acids. CDR3 residues: CASSPAWGVNEQFF. The DNA of the CDR3 is TGCGCCAGCAGTCCGGCGTGGGGGGTGAATGAGCAGTTCTTC.

The chain uses TRBV9 and TRBJ2-3, with D maybe TRBD1 (6 bases). Germline V gives CDR1 SGDLS, CDR2 YYNGEE. CDR3 length: 15 residues. Trimming pared 4 bases from V and 2 bases from J, leaving 14 bases between. DNA for the CDR3: TGTGCCAGCAGCTGGTCGGGACAACTCACAGATACGCAGTATTTT. As protein: CASSWSGQLTDTQYF.

The V call is TRBV4-3, the J call TRBJ1-2, with TRBD1 as a possible D gene (5 bases). Trimming took 1 base from V and 8 from J, leaving 17 bases between them. Germline V CDR1 and CDR2: LGHNA, YSLEER. The CDR3 contains 15 residues. The chain's CDR3 is CASSQGAGRELGYTF. CDR3 nucleotides: TGCGCCAGCAGCCAAGGGGCAGGGAGGGAATTGGGCTACACCTTC.

There are a few counts of this clone. The chain combines TRBV13 with TRBJ2-6; perhaps TRBD1 as D (5 bases). The CDR3 totals 17 residues. The germline V and J ends were trimmed by 1 base and 0 bases, with 10 bases remaining between them. The germline gives CDR1 PRHDT, CDR2 FYEKMQ (reference sequence). The CDR3 loop is CASSLVGVSSGANVLTF. The CDR3, as DNA: TGTGCCAGCAGCTTAGTAGGGGTTAGCTCTGGGGCCAACGTCCTGACTTTC.

The chain uses TRBV25-1 and TRBJ2-1; 13 nucleotides line up with TRBD2. Germline trimming cut 3 bases from V and 4 bases from J; bases unmatched to any gene: 9. CDR3 length equals 18 residues. CDR1 is MGHDK, CDR2 SYGVNS, per germline. The CDR3 DNA sequence: TGTGCCAGCAGTGATACTCGGACTAGCGGGGGAGGTTACAATGAGCAGTTCTTC. The encoded protein is CASSDTRTSGGGYNEQFF.

This clone showed up many times. The CDR3 DNA reads TGTGCCACCAGCCCCGCGGGAGAAGAAGAAAAACTGTTTTTT. Residues: CATSPAGEEEKLFF. This chain uses TRBV15 with TRBJ1-4; no reliable D call. Germline CDR1 LNHNV, CDR2 YYDKDF (reference sequence). V lost 5 bases and J 8 bases, leaving 15 bases between the germline ends. This CDR3 contains 14 residues.

The V and J genes are TRBV2 and TRBJ2-5; 7 positions agree with TRBD1. After removal of 5 bases from V and 3 bases from J, the junction contained 3 bases not matched to a gene. CDR1 and CDR2 (germline): SNHLY, FYNNEI. The CDR3 has 13 amino acids. CDR3 in amino acids: CASSQGVEETQYF. CDR3 DNA: TGTGCCAGCAGTCAGGGGGTGGAAGAGACCCAGTACTTC.

This clone has a handful of counts. The genes are TRBV18 and TRBJ2-7; 9 nucleotides agree with TRBD2. The germline V gene has CDR1 KGHSH and CDR2 LQKENI. V lost 1 base to trimming and J lost 3 bases; unmatched junction nucleotides: 4. The CDR3 is 15 amino acids. Here the CDR3 reads CASSPQPSGDYEQYF. CDR3 bases: TGTGCCAGCTCACCACAACCTAGCGGGGACTACGAGCAGTACTTC. The variable domain in full, completed from reference TRBV18 and TRBJ2-7, reads NAGVMQNPRHLVRRRGQEARLRCSPMKGHSHVYWYRQLPEEGLKFMVYLQKENIIDESGMPKERFSAEFPKEGPSILRIQQVVRGDSAAYFCASSPQPSGDYEQYFGPGTRLTVT.

The chain employs TRBV4-1 and TRBJ2-7; maybe TRBD1 (5 bases). Germline assignment: CDR1 MGHRA and CDR2 YSYEKL. There are 15 residues in the CDR3. V lost 6 bases and J lost 3, with 18 bases in between. In DNA form, the CDR3 reads TGCGCCAGCAGGATCTCGACAGTAACCGTCTACGAGCAGTACTTC. Its protein is CASRISTVTVYEQYF.

This clone has just one count. This chain connects TRBV5-4 to TRBJ1-4; 8 nucleotides line up with TRBD1. The CDR3 contains 14 residues. Germline CDR1 is SGHNT and CDR2 is YYREEE (reference sequence). Trimming at V came to 4 bases and at J to 2 bases, leaving 1 base not matched to a gene. CDR3 loop: CASSRQGTNEKLFF. The DNA for the CDR3 is TGTGCCAGCAGCCGACAGGGGACTAATGAAAAACTGTTTTTT.

The V gene is TRBV11-2, the J gene TRBJ2-7, with 9 bases fitting TRBD1. The trim removed 1 base at V and 5 bases at J, leaving 6 bases unmatched. Germline V gives CDR1 SGHAT, CDR2 FQNNGV. The CDR3 loop spans 15 amino acids. The CDR3 is CASSLVNRGPHEQYF. CDR3 DNA sequence: TGTGCCAGCAGCTTAGTGAACAGGGGGCCCCACGAGCAGTACTTC.

The gene calls are TRBV4-1 and TRBJ1-4; no firm D call. V was cut by 0 bases and J by 10 bases, with 6 bases left in between. CDR3 size: 12 residues. Germline V gives CDR1 MGHRA, CDR2 YSYEKL. CDR3 DNA: TGCGCCAGCAGCCAAGAAGCGGTAAAACTGTTTTTT. This encodes CASSQEAVKLFF.

Only a few counts were recorded for this clone. This rearrangement joins TRBV5-6 to TRBJ1-5; D is perhaps TRBD1 (6 bases). Germline CDR1 reads SGHDT; CDR2 reads YYEEEE. This CDR3 spans 13 amino acids. Trimming removed 1 base from V and 7 bases from J, with 9 bases in between. The CDR3 DNA reads TGTGCCAGCAGCTTGACAGGGAACCAGCCCCAGCATTTT. Translating it yields CASSLTGNQPQHF.

This clone has more than one count but fewer than ten. V gene TRBV5-1 combines with J gene TRBJ2-7, with TRBD1 matching over 8 bases. Germline values: CDR1 SGHRS, CDR2 YFSETQ. J was trimmed by 0 bases and V by 6 bases; bases with no gene match: 26. There are 21 residues in the CDR3. The CDR3 here is CASIYDRDRRRTTLISYEQYF. CDR3 bases: TGCGCCAGCATCTACGATCGGGACAGGCGGCGAACGACCTTAATCTCCTACGAGCAGTACTTC.

This clone was recorded a few times. The chain carries TRBV2 and TRBJ1-5; 10 bases match TRBD1. Germline V gene sequence: CDR1 SNHLY, CDR2 FYNNEI. This CDR3 is built from 14 residues. Unmatched junction bases numbered 3, after V lost 4 bases and J lost 6 bases. The chain's CDR3 is CASSVTGGGQPQHF. The CDR3, as DNA: TGTGCCAGCAGTGTGACAGGGGGCGGTCAGCCCCAGCATTTT.